The subject of this entry is one TCR beta chain. Its antigen is unidentified. The source of the sample is a study of cytotoxic CD8 clonotypes in ibrutinib-treated CLL. Study-wide context: The cohort had around 10 relapsed/refractory and over 14 treatment-naive patients, 17 IGHV unmutated. Study findings and constraints: Public clonotypes were uncommon and contracted or stayed stable on treatment. Before falling back toward baseline at progression, clonality had risen at the time of ibrutinib response.

Repertoires were generated with immunoSEQ multiplex PCR, while TCRdb's copy carries only in-frame clones and drops some. The data contain 60,000 to 95,000 clones, around 78% of them singletons. Germline loops: CDR1 MNHNY, CDR2 SVGAGI (reference sequence). With 6 bases removed from V and 8 bases from J, the gap between germline ends came to 13 bases. The CDR3 length is 12 residues. The receptor was isolated from a human donor with chronic lymphocytic leukemia. Sequencing used PBMCs, obtained after 24 months of ibrutinib treatment. The V and J genes are TRBV6-6 and TRBJ1-2; no reliable D call. This chain's CDR3 is CASSTAGWGYTF. The CDR3 DNA follows: TGTGCCAGCAGCACCGCAGGATGGGGCTACACCTTC.